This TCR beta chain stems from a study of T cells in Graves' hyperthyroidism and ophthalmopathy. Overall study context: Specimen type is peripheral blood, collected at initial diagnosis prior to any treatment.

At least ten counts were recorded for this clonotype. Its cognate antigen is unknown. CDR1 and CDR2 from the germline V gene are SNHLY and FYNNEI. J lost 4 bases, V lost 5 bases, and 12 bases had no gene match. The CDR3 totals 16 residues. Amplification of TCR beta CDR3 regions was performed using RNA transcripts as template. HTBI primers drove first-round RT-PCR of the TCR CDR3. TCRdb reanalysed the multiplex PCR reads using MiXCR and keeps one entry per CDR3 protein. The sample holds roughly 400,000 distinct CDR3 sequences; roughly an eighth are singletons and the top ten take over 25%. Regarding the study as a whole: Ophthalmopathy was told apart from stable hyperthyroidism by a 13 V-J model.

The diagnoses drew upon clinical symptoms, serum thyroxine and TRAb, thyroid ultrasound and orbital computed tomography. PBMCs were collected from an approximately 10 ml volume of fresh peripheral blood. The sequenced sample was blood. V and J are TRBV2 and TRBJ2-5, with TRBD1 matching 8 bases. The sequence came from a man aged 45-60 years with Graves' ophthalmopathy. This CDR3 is CASSFGSRGLGETQYF. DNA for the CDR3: TGTGCCAGCAGTTTTGGGAGCAGGGGGCTTGGAGAGACCCAGTACTTC.